These 11 T cell receptor beta chains were all obtained from the same sample, sequenced in a study of early T cells in non-severe SARS-CoV-2 infection. TCRdb passed the 5' RACE reads through MiXCR, listing each CDR3 protein once. The profile shows 30,000 to 40,000 distinct CDR3 sequences, almost 5.5% of them singletons. Sequenced here: whole blood, sampled at baseline. These receptors were taken from an adult who was a healthcare worker with PCR-confirmed SARS-CoV-2 infection or an uninfected control (not recorded which).

This clonotype showed up just a few times. This chain links TRBV11-2 with TRBJ2-3; no clear D. CDR3 length equals 11 residues. Germline CDR1 SGHAT, CDR2 FQNNGV. Deletions cut 2 bases from V and 5 bases from J, with 2 bases between. The DNA of the CDR3 is TGTGCCAGCAGCTTAATAGATACGCAGTATTTT. Protein: CASSLIDTQYF.

The sample holds a few counts of this clonotype. The chain couples TRBV9 to TRBJ2-2; TRBD2 matches at 10 bases. With V trimmed by 1 base and J by 5 bases, 2 bases remained unmatched. The CDR3 is 15 amino acids. From germline, CDR1 is SGDLS and CDR2 YYNGEE. Written as DNA, the CDR3 is TGTGCCAGCAGCGTACTAGCGGGAGTTACCGGGGAGCTGTTTTTT. It translates to CASSVLAGVTGELFF. Drawing the rest from reference TRBV9 and TRBJ2-2, the complete variable domain is DSGVTQTPKHLITATGQRVTLRCSPRSGDLSVYWYQQSLDQGLQFLIQYYNGEERAKGNILERFSAQQFPDLHSELNLSSLELGDSALYFCASSVLAGVTGELFFGEGSRLTVL.

This clonotype was detected ten times or more. The chain employs TRBV6-1 and TRBJ1-1; D is unresolved. Germline CDR1 reads MNHNS; CDR2 reads SASEGT. The CDR3 runs to 12 residues. With 2 bases removed from V and 2 bases from J, the gap between germline ends came to 3 bases. CDR3 DNA sequence: TGTGCCAGCAGTGAACTTAACACTGAAGCTTTCTTT. Translating gives CASSELNTEAFF.

V and J are TRBV7-9 and TRBJ2-7; tentative D call: TRBD2 (5 bases). V dropped 5 bases and J dropped 1 base, with 12 bases sitting between them. This CDR3 contains 14 residues. Germline V lookup: CDR1 SEHNR, CDR2 FQNEAQ (reference sequence). The CDR3 loop reads CASSPTDFSYEQYF. As DNA, the CDR3 is TGTGCCAGCAGCCCAACGGACTTTTCCTACGAGCAGTACTTC.

The sample holds many counts of this clonotype. This chain uses TRBV4-1 with TRBJ2-7, with TRBD1 matching over 7 bases. V dropped 0 bases and J dropped 3; count of bases not matched to a gene: 5. The CDR3 extends over 15 amino acids. Germline V gene sequence: CDR1 MGHRA, CDR2 YSYEKL. The CDR3 loop is CASSQDRGPGYEQYF. CDR3 in DNA: TGCGCCAGCAGCCAAGATAGGGGGCCGGGCTACGAGCAGTACTTC.

This clonotype has at least ten counts. The CDR3 DNA sequence: TGTGCCAGCTCAATGGGAAATTCACCCCTCCACTTT. It specifies CASSMGNSPLHF. The chain couples TRBV18 to TRBJ1-6; D call uncertain. The V and J ends lost 5 bases and 7 bases respectively, with 6 bases between them. Germline V gene sequence: CDR1 KGHSH, CDR2 LQKENI. The CDR3 covers 12 residues.

This clonotype was observed many times. V gene TRBV11-2 combines with J gene TRBJ2-3; a possible D gene is TRBD2 (5 bases). The CDR3 consists of 15 residues. Trimming pared 6 bases from V and 2 bases from J, leaving 15 bases between. The germline V gene has CDR1 SGHAT and CDR2 FQNNGV. Here the CDR3 reads CASRSFWETTDTQYF. DNA of the CDR3: TGTGCCAGCAGATCCTTTTGGGAGACCACAGATACGCAGTATTTT.

In this sample, this clonotype turned up a few times. The V call is TRBV3-1, the J call TRBJ2-7; the D is unclear. Germline V CDR1 and CDR2: LGHDT, YNNKEL (reference sequence). Trimming took 0 bases from V and 7 from J, leaving 10 bases between them. The CDR3 contains 13 residues. The CDR3 region has the DNA TGTGCCAGCAGCCAAGAATGGGGTGATGAGCAGTACTTC. This encodes CASSQEWGDEQYF.

This clonotype was counted between two and nine times. The V gene is TRBV5-3, the J gene TRBJ1-5; tentative D call: TRBD1 (5 bases). Being an ORF, TRBV5-3 has a function that is uncertain. V lost 1 base, J lost 5 bases, and 13 bases lay in between. This CDR3 contains 15 residues. CDR3 coding DNA: TGTGCCAGAAGCTTGCGGGGGTCCGTAGATCAGCCCCAGCATTTT. Protein: CARSLRGSVDQPQHF.

This clonotype was observed at least ten times. The chain combines TRBV6-6 with TRBJ2-2; possibly TRBD2 for D (5 bases). This CDR3 comprises 13 residues. Germline V gene lookup returns CDR1 MNHNY and CDR2 SVGAGI (reference sequence). V was shortened by 8 bases and J by 3 bases, with 10 bases between the two germline ends. CDR3 in amino acids: CASLGRHTGELFF. CDR3 bases: TGTGCCAGCCTGGGGAGACACACCGGGGAGCTGTTTTTT.

Only a few counts were recorded for this clonotype. The chain joins TRBV13 to TRBJ1-2, with D perhaps TRBD1 (5 bases). Trimming took 0 bases from V and 8 from J, leaving 13 bases between them. Looked up from germline, CDR1 is PRHDT and CDR2 is FYEKMQ (reference sequence). The CDR3 is made up of 14 amino acids. CDR3 DNA sequence: TGTGCCAGCAGCTTAGGCGGAGGGGCAGACGGCTACACCTTC. Residues: CASSLGGGADGYTF.